The next 32 T cell receptor beta chains were all read from a single sample in a study of blood T cells in healthy people across ages (dated by TCRdb to the mid-2010s). The library was obtained by 5' RACE. Instrument on record: Illumina HiSeq 2500. A second PCR of about 7 to 12 cycles was performed with a sample-barcoded 5' primer and a J-beta primer mix. TCRdb cleaned the public reads at Q25 with fastp, built clones with MiXCR and kept in-frame beta chains. For every CDR3 protein sequence, its rows merge into one entry that carries the most common genes and DNA. This sample lists hundreds of thousands of distinct CDR3 sequences; around a fifth were detected once. Together, the top ten hold around a fifth of the sample. Sequenced input: blood. The origin of the receptors is an older man in good health.

This chain joins TRBV9 and TRBJ2-3, with D perhaps matching TRBD1 or TRBD2 (5 bases each). This CDR3 has 17 amino acids. Per the germline V gene, CDR1 is SGDLS and CDR2 is YYNGEE. V lost 0 bases and J lost 1, with 15 bases in between. DNA of the CDR3: TGTGCCAGCAGCGTAGCTGGGTGGGACCCCCGCACAGATACGCAGTATTTT. It yields the protein CASSVAGWDPRTDTQYF.

V gene TRBV12-3 or TRBV12-4 combines with J gene TRBJ1-5; unclear D gene. Trimming cost V 3 bases and J 6 bases, with 6 bases left between them. The CDR3 runs 12 residues. The CDR3 loop is CASSFMGQPQHF. The CDR3 DNA reads as TGTGCCAGCAGTTTCATGGGTCAGCCCCAGCATTTT.

The V and J genes are TRBV20-1 and TRBJ1-2, with D maybe TRBD1 (6 bases). The V gene lost 3 bases and the J gene lost 0 bases, with 14 bases spanning the gap. The V gene's germline CDR1 is DFQATT and CDR2 SNEGSKA (reference sequence). This CDR3 has 15 amino acids. CDR3 in DNA: TGCAGTGCTAGCGGCAGGGGAAAATCTAACTATGGCTACACCTTC. Translated, it gives CSASGRGKSNYGYTF.

This clonotype has only a few counts. V and J are TRBV2 and TRBJ2-1, with 11 bases matching TRBD2. The CDR3 is made up of 17 amino acids. Germline V CDR1 and CDR2: SNHLY, FYNNEI. Trimming at V came to 3 bases and at J to 7 bases, leaving 11 bases not matched to a gene. This CDR3 is CASSDSTSGGHGNEQFF. The DNA for the CDR3 is TGTGCCAGCAGTGACAGCACTAGCGGGGGCCACGGAAATGAGCAGTTCTTC.

The rearrangement joins TRBV10-3 to TRBJ2-7; D not certain. The J call is in doubt because the DNA end fits TRBJ2-5 better. In germline, CDR1 is ENHRY, CDR2 SYGVKD. The CDR3 totals 11 residues. The CDR3 coding sequence is TGTGCCATGGGTGGCGGAGAGACCCAGTACTTC. Its protein product is CAMGGGETQYF.

About this clonotype: The junction differs from germline at one of its ends, possibly a read error. CDR3 sequence reads: CSVEGTGYAHWF. In nucleotides, the CDR3 is TGCAGCGTTGAGGGGACAGGCTACGCGCATTGGTTC. This chain links TRBV29-1 with TRBJ1-2; 8 nucleotides match TRBD1. Germline-derived CDR1 and CDR2 are SQVTM and ANQGSEA. This CDR3 contains 12 residues.

This clonotype occurred a few times. The V call is TRBV7-2, the J call TRBJ2-7; 9 bases line up with TRBD2. The J call may be incorrect, as the DNA end agrees better with TRBJ2-1. Per germline, CDR1 SGHTA and CDR2 FQGNSA. This CDR3 is built from 15 residues. Here the CDR3 reads CASSTRLADSNEQFF. CDR3 nucleotide sequence: TGTGCCAGCAGCACCCGACTAGCGGACTCCAATGAGCAGTTCTTC.

V is TRBV6-2 or TRBV6-3 and J is TRBJ2-6; D might be TRBD1 or TRBD2, each matching 5 bases. Germline CDR1 and CDR2: MNHEY and SVGEGT. The CDR3 consists of 18 residues. V gave up 4 bases and J gave up 1 base, with 17 bases separating them. The CDR3 spells CASSSLPGPKSGANVLTF. For the CDR3, the DNA is TGTGCCAGCAGTTCTCTTCCGGGACCAAAATCTGGGGCCAACGTCCTGACTTTC.

This clonotype was seen ten or more times. The J gene is TRBJ1-2, the V gene TRBV29-1, with D tentatively TRBD1 (5 bases). Germline loops: CDR1 SQVTM, CDR2 ANQGSEA. This CDR3 is 12 amino acids long. The V and J ends lost 5 bases and 5 bases respectively, with 12 bases between them. The CDR3 reads CSVFQQEYGYTF. In nucleotides, the CDR3 is TGCAGCGTTTTTCAACAGGAATATGGCTACACCTTC.

This chain connects TRBV12-3 or TRBV12-4 to TRBJ1-1; D is uncertain. V was trimmed by 6 bases and J by 0 bases, leaving 11 bases between them. The CDR3 totals 14 residues. CDR3 sequence: CASSRATVNTEAFF. CDR3 bases: TGTGCCAGCAGCCGTGCGACGGTGAACACTGAAGCTTTCTTT.

This clonotype was observed many times. The chain links TRBV20-1 to TRBJ2-5, with D tentatively TRBD1 (6 bases). This CDR3 contains 14 residues. The germline CDR1 and CDR2 sequences are DFQATT and SNEGSKA (reference sequence). V was cut by 6 bases and J by 0 bases, with 14 bases left in between. The CDR3 loop is CSAPGQTYQETQYF. The CDR3 DNA is TGCAGTGCCCCGGGACAAACGTACCAAGAGACCCAGTACTTC.

There are a few counts of this clonotype. J is TRBJ2-7 and V is TRBV12-3 or TRBV12-4; no clear D gene. This CDR3 has 13 amino acids. The ends were cut back, 2 bases at V and 2 bases at J, with 7 bases in the middle. The CDR3 region is CASSLFGTYEQYV. The CDR3 nucleotides read TGTGCCAGCAGTTTATTTGGGACCTACGAGCAGTACGTC.

Points on this clonotype: Mismatch with germline at one junction end may stem from a read error. Here the CDR3 reads CASTSRGSHNSPLHF. CDR3 nucleotide sequence: TGTGCCAGCACCTCACGCGGCTCCCATAATTCACCCCTCCACTTT. This chain joins TRBV7-3 and TRBJ1-6; D not resolved. Germline V CDR1 and CDR2: SGHTA, FQGTGA. CDR3 length: 15 amino acids.

As concerns this clonotype: At one of its ends the junction is not consistent with the germline gene, which may arise from a read error. This chain connects TRBV6-5 to TRBJ2-1, with TRBD1 matching 10 bases. CDR1 and CDR2 (germline): MNHEY, SVGAGI. This CDR3 contains 14 residues. CDR3 sequence: CASSYSRAGQGRIF. The CDR3 DNA reads TGTGCCAGCAGTTACTCGAGGGCGGGACAGGGGAGAATCTTC.

This clonotype was counted at least ten times. The V gene is TRBV4-1, the J gene TRBJ2-5; D is ambiguous. Trimming removed 0 bases from V and 5 bases from J, with 19 bases in between. The CDR3 runs to 17 residues. CDR1 and CDR2 (germline): MGHRA, YSYEKL. In DNA form, the CDR3 reads TGCGCCAGCAGCCAAGATCCCAGAGGAGCTATCCTTGAGACCCAGTACTTC. It yields the protein CASSQDPRGAILETQYF.

Only a few counts were recorded for this clonotype. The chain links TRBV4-3 to TRBJ2-1, with 13 nucleotides matching TRBD2. This CDR3 region has 18 residues. The ends lost 0 bases at V and 9 bases at J; junction bases unmatched: 11. Germline assignment: CDR1 LGHNA and CDR2 YSLEER. The DNA for the CDR3 is TGCGCCAGCAGCCAAGATCTCACTAGCGGGAGGGGCCTCGGTGAGCAGTTCTTC. It encodes CASSQDLTSGRGLGEQFF.

This clonotype occurred a few times. This chain connects TRBV3-1 to TRBJ1-2, with D possibly matching TRBD1 (5 bases). CDR3 length: 14 amino acids. Trimming left V 1 base short and J 6 bases short, with 12 bases between. Germline V lookup: CDR1 LGHDT, CDR2 YNNKEL (reference sequence). CDR3 protein: CASSQAAGMNGYTF. In DNA, the CDR3 is TGTGCCAGCAGCCAAGCGGCAGGGATGAATGGCTACACCTTC.

This clonotype was observed a few times. A read error may explain this, as a much larger clone is one base away. The chain joins TRBV6-1 to TRBJ2-5; D is unclear. The CDR3 covers 11 residues. Germline V gene lookup returns CDR1 MNHNS and CDR2 SASEGT. Written as DNA, the CDR3 is TGTGCCAGCAGTGTATCCTACGAGCAGCACTTC. Amino acids: CASSVSYEQHF.

This clonotype was picked up a small number of times. The rearrangement uses TRBV3-1 and TRBJ2-1, with 7 bases matching TRBD2. Germline CDR1 LGHDT, CDR2 YNNKEL (reference sequence). The CDR3 covers 14 residues. J was trimmed by 5 bases and V by 6 bases; bases with no gene match: 7. The CDR3 region has the DNA TGTGCCAGCAGTCTGGGAGGGGCCCACAATGAGCAGTTCTTC. This gives the protein CASSLGGAHNEQFF.

In its sample, this clonotype was seen a few times. The rearrangement uses TRBV20-1 and TRBJ2-2; TRBD1 might be the D (6 bases). The CDR3 loop spans 17 amino acids. V gave up 2 bases and J gave up 1 base, with 17 bases separating them. Per germline, CDR1 DFQATT and CDR2 SNEGSKA (reference sequence). CDR3 loop: CSARPQGLAENTGELFF. The CDR3 nucleotides read TGCAGTGCTAGACCTCAGGGGCTAGCCGAGAACACCGGGGAGCTGTTTTTT.

This chain links TRBV25-1 with TRBJ1-6; 7 positions match TRBD1. Trimming cost V 6 bases and J 6 bases; bases outside gene matches: 2. Looked up from germline, CDR1 is MGHDK and CDR2 is SYGVNS. The CDR3 runs 13 residues. The CDR3 reads CASRQGSNSPLHF. In DNA form, the CDR3 reads TGTGCCAGCAGACAGGGGAGTAATTCACCCCTCCACTTT.

J is TRBJ1-5 and V is TRBV28; D is possibly TRBD1 (5 bases). Trimming removed 6 bases at V and 2 bases at J, with 11 bases between. The CDR3 spans 14 residues. The germline V gene encodes CDR1 MDHEN and CDR2 SYDVKM. The CDR3 DNA is TGTGCCAGCAGAGGGGTCACGGGCAATCAGCCCCAGCATTTT. Amino acids: CASRGVTGNQPQHF.

J is TRBJ2-4 and V is TRBV20-1; TRBD1 matches 8 bases. Germline lookup yields CDR1 DFQATT and CDR2 SNEGSKA (reference sequence). With V trimmed by 3 bases and J by 0 bases, 7 bases remained unmatched. The CDR3 extends over 16 amino acids. DNA for the CDR3: TGCAGTGCTAGGGACAGGGATTCACTAGCCAAAAACATTCAGTACTTC. Translation: CSARDRDSLAKNIQYF.

This chain connects TRBV6-1 to TRBJ2-2; D gene ambiguous. Trimming took off 0 bases at V and 0 bases at J, with 11 bases between the two ends. CDR1 is MNHNS and CDR2 is SASEGT in the germline V gene. The CDR3 spans 17 residues. The CDR3 nucleotides read TGTGCCAGCAGTGAAGCTAGAGTAGACCCGAACACCGGGGAGCTGTTTTTT. This encodes CASSEARVDPNTGELFF.

V and J are TRBV27 and TRBJ2-5; tentatively, D is TRBD1 or TRBD2 (5 bases each). Germline CDR1 is MNHEY and CDR2 is SMNVEV (reference sequence). CDR3 length: 16 amino acids. Deletions cut 3 bases from V and 5 bases from J, with 19 bases between. CDR3: CASSFGAGYIGETQYF. The CDR3 bases are TGTGCCAGCAGTTTCGGGGCAGGCTACATCGGGGAGACCCAGTACTTC.

This clonotype has more than one count but fewer than ten. The chain has TRBV2 and TRBJ2-3; D uncertain. There are 12 residues in the CDR3. Germline-derived CDR1 and CDR2 are SNHLY and FYNNEI. V dropped 8 bases and J dropped 6 bases, with 12 bases sitting between them. The CDR3 bases are TGTGCCAGCGGAGTGCGCGTGGATACGCAGTATTTT. Translating gives CASGVRVDTQYF. Full variable domain (missing parts from reference TRBV2 and TRBJ2-3): EPEVTQTPSHQVTQMGQEVILRCVPISNHLYFYWYRQILGQKVEFLVSFYNNEISEKSEIFDDQFSVERPDGSNFTLKIRSTKLEDSAMYFCASGVRVDTQYFGPGTRLTVL.

The chain carries TRBV2 and TRBJ2-3, with D perhaps matching TRBD1 or TRBD2 (5 bases each). Germline V gene sequence: CDR1 SNHLY, CDR2 FYNNEI. The CDR3 totals 16 residues. Trimming pared 1 base from V and 0 bases from J, leaving 11 bases between. CDR3 region: CASSEVGTTSTDTQYF. CDR3 bases: TGTGCCAGCAGTGAAGTGGGGACCACTAGCACAGATACGCAGTATTTT.

This clonotype was seen only a few times. V gene TRBV19 combines with J gene TRBJ1-3, with D uncertain. V lost 3 bases and J lost 0, with 12 bases in between. This CDR3 spans 16 amino acids. The germline gives CDR1 LNHDA, CDR2 SQIVND (reference sequence). DNA of the CDR3: TGTGCCAGTAGTATTACGCGACGGAGCTCTGGAAACACCATATATTTT. This encodes CASSITRRSSGNTIYF.

This clonotype appeared many times. At one end the junction does not follow the germline gene, possibly because of a read error. The chain's CDR3 is CASSLSGTNEKLFF. The CDR3, as DNA: TGTGCCAGCAGCTTAAGCGGAACTAATGAAAAACTGTTTTTT. The rearrangement joins TRBV5-1 to TRBJ1-4; no definite D call. This CDR3 comprises 14 residues. CDR1 SGHRS and CDR2 YFSETQ come from the germline V gene. The full variable domain, in which reference TRBV5-1 and TRBJ1-4 provide the parts outside the CDR3, is KAGVTQTPRYLIKTRGQQVTLSCSPISGHRSVSWYQQTPGQGLQFLFEYFSETQRNKGNFPGRFSGRQFSNSRSEMNVSTLELGDSALYLCASSLSGTNEKLFFGSGTQLSVL.

This chain joins TRBV12-3 or TRBV12-4 and TRBJ2-2; D possibly matches TRBD1 or TRBD2 (6 bases each). V was trimmed by 3 bases and J by 3 bases, leaving 20 bases between them. CDR3 length: 18 residues. DNA for the CDR3: TGTGCCAGCAGTTTTCAGCGCGTAGGGGGGTTTTACACCGGGGAGCTGTTTTTT. This sequence encodes CASSFQRVGGFYTGELFF.

The CDR3: CASSAQGTITYNEQFF. The CDR3 bases are TGTGCCAGCAGCGCGCAGGGCACTATCACCTACAATGAGCAGTTCTTC. V usage is TRBV7-2 and J usage is TRBJ2-1, with a possible D match to TRBD1 (5 bases). V was cut by 5 bases and J by 2 bases, with 16 bases left in between. The CDR3 runs 16 residues. The V gene's germline CDR1 is SGHTA and CDR2 FQGNSA. The entire variable domain, with the rest obtained from reference TRBV7-2 and TRBJ2-1, is as follows: GAGVSQSPSNKVTEKGKDVELRCDPISGHTALYWYRQSLGQGLEFLIYFQGNSAPDKSGLPSDRFSAERTGGSVSTLTIQRTQQEDSAVYLCASSAQGTITYNEQFFGPGTRLTVL.

The V call is TRBV30, the J call TRBJ2-5; D is undetermined. V was trimmed by 4 bases and J by 4 bases, leaving 13 bases between them. This CDR3 has 13 residues. Germline assignment: CDR1 GTSNPN and CDR2 SVGIG (reference sequence). DNA for the CDR3: TGTGCCTGGACGACGCGGTCCCGAGAGACCCAGTACTTC. This codes for CAWTTRSRETQYF. Supplemented by reference TRBV30 and TRBJ2-5, the full variable domain reads SQTIHQWPATLVQPVGSPLSLECTVEGTSNPNLYWYRQAAGRGLQLLFYSVGIGQISSEVPQNLSASRPQDRQFILSSKKLLLSDSGFYLCAWTTRSRETQYFGPGTRLLVL.